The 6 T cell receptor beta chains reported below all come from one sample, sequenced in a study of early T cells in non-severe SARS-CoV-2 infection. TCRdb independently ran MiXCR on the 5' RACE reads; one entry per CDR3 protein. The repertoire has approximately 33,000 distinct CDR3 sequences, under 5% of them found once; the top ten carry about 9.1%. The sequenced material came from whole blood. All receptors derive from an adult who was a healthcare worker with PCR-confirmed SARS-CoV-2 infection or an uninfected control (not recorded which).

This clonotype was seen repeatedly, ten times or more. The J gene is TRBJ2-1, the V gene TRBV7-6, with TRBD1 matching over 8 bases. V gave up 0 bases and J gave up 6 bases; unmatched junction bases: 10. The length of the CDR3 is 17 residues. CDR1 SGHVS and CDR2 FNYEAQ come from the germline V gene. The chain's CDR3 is CASSLAMDRDSTNEQFF. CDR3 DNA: TGTGCCAGCAGCTTAGCGATGGACAGGGATAGTACCAATGAGCAGTTCTTC.

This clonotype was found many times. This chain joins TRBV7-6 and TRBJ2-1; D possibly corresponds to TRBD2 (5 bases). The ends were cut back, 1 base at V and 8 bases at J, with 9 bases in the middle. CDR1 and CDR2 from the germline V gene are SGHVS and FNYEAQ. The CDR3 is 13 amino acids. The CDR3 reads CASSLGGVDEQFF. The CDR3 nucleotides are TGTGCCAGCAGCTTAGGGGGAGTTGATGAGCAGTTCTTC.

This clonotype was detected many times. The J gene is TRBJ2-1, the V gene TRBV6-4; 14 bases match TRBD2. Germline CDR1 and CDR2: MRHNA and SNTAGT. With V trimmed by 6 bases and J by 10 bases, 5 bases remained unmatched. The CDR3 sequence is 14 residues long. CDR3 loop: CASRGTSGRGEQFF. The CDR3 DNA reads TGTGCCAGCAGGGGGACTAGCGGGAGAGGGGAGCAGTTCTTC.

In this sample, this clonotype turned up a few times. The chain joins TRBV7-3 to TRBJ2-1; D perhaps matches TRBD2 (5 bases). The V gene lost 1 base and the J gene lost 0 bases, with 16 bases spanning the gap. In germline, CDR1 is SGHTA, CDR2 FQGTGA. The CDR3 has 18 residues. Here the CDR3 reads CASSLNPSSGSSYNEQFF. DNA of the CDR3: TGTGCCAGCAGCTTAAACCCTAGCTCGGGTAGCTCCTACAATGAGCAGTTCTTC.

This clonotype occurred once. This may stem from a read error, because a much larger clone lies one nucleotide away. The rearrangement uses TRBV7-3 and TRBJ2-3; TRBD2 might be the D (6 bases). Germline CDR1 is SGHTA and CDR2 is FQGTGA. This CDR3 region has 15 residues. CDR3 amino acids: CANSLGGGPTDTQYF. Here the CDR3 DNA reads TGTGCCAACAGCTTAGGCGGAGGGCCCACAGATACGCAGTATTTT.

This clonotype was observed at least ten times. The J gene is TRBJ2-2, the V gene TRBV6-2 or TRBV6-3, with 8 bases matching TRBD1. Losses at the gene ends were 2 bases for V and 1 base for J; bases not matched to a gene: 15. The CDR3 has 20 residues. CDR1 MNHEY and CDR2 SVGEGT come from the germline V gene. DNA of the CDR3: TGTGCCAGCAGTTACCCACCGAGGACAGGGCCCCTTATGAACACCGGGGAGCTGTTTTTT. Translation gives CASSYPPRTGPLMNTGELFF.